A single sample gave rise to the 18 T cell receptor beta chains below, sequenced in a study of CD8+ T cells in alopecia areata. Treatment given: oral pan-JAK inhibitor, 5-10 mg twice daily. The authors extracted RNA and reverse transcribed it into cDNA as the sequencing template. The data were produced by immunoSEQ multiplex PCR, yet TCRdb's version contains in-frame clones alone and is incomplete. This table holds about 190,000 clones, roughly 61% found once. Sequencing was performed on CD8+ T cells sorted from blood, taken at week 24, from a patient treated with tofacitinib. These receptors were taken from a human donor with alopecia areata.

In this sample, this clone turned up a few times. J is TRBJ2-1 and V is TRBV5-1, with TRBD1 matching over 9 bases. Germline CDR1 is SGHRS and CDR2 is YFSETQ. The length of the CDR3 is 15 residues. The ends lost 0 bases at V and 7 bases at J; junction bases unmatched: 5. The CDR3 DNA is TGCGCCAGCAGCTTGGCCAGACAGGGGGGAAATGAGCAGTTCTTC. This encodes CASSLARQGGNEQFF.

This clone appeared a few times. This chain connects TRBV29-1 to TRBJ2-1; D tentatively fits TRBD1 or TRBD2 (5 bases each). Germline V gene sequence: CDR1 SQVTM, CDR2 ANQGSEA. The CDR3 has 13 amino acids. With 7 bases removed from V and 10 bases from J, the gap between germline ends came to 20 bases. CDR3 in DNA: TGCAGCGCCAGACCGGGACCCCGTTACGAGCAGTTCTTC. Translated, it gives CSARPGPRYEQFF.

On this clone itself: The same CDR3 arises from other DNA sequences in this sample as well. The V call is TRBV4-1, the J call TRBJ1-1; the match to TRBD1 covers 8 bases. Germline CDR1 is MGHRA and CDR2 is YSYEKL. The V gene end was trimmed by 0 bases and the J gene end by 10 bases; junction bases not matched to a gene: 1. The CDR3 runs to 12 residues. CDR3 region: CASSQDDRGAFF. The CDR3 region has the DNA TGCGCCAGCAGCCAAGATGACAGGGGAGCTTTCTTT.

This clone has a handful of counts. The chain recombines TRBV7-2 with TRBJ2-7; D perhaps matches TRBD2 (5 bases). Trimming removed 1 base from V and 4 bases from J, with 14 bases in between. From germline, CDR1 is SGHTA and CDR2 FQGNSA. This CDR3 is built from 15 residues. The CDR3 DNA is TGTGCCAGCAGCTTAGGGGCCCCGAGGAGGTACGAGCAGTACTTC. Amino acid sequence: CASSLGAPRRYEQYF.

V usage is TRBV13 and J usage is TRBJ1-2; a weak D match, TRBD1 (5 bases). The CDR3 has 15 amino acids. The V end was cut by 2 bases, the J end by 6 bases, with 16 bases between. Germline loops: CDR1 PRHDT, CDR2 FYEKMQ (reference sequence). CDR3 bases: TGTGCCAGCAGCTTATCATCAGGGCTGGACGATGGCTACACCTTC. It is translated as CASSLSSGLDDGYTF.

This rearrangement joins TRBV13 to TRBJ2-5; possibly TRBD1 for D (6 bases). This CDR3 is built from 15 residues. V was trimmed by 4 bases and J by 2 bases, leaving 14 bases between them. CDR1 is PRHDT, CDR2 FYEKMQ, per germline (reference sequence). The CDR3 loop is CASSSRLRGQETQYF. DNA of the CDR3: TGTGCCAGCAGCTCGCGACTCAGGGGTCAAGAGACCCAGTACTTC.

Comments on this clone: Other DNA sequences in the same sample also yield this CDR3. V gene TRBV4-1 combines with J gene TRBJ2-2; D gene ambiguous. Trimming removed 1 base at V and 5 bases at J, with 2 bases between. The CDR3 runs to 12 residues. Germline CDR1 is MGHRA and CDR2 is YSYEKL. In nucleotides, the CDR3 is TGCGCCAGCAGCCAAGGGACCGGGGAGCTGTTTTTT. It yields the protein CASSQGTGELFF.

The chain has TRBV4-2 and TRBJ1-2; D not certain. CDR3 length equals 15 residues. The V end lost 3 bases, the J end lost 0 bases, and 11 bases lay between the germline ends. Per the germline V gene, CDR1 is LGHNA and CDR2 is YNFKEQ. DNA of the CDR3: TGTGCCAGCAGCCAGGCTGTTACGGCTAACTATGGCTACACCTTC. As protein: CASSQAVTANYGYTF.

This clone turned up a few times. As DNA, the CDR3 is TGTGCCTGGACCGCCGGGTTTGGGGACTACACCTTC. Protein product: CAWTAGFGDYTF. V and J are TRBV30 and TRBJ1-2; D is undetermined. CDR1 and CDR2 (germline): GTSNPN, SVGIG (reference sequence). V was shortened by 4 bases and J by 10 bases, with 16 bases between the two germline ends. There are 12 residues in the CDR3.

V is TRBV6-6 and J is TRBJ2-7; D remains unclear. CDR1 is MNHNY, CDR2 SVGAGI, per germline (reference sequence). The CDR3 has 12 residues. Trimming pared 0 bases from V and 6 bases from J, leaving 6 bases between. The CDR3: CASSYSGVEQYF. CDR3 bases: TGTGCCAGCAGTTACTCCGGCGTCGAGCAGTACTTC.

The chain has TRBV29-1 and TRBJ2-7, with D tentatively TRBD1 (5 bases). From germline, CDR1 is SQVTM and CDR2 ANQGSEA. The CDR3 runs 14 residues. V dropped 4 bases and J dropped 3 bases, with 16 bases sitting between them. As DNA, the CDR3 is TGCAGCGTTGCGGGTGGACATTTGGGCTACGAGCAGTACTTC. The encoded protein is CSVAGGHLGYEQYF.

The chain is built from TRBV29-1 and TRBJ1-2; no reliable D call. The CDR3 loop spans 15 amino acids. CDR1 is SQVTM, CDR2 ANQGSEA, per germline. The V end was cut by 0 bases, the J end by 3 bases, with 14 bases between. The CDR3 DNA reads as TGCAGCGTTGAAGAGGAGGTAAAAACTGACTATGGCTACACCTTC. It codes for CSVEEEVKTDYGYTF.

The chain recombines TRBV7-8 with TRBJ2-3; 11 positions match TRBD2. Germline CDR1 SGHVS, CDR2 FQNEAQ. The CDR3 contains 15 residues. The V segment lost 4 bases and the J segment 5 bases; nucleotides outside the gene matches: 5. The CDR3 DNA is TGTGCCAGCAGCTCGACTAGCGGGACAGTAGATACGCAGTATTTT. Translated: CASSSTSGTVDTQYF.

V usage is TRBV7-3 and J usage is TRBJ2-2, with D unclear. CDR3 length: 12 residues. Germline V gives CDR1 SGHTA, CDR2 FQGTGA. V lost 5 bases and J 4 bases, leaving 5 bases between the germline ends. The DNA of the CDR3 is TGTGCCAGCAGCGTTAGCACCGGGGAGCTGTTTTTT. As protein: CASSVSTGELFF.

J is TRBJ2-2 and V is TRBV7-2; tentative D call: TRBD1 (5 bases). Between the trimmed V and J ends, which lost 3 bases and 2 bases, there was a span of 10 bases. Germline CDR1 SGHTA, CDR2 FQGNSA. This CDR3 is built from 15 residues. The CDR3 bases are TGTGCCAGCAGCTTGGGGCGGACCAACACCGGGGAGCTGTTTTTT. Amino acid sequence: CASSLGRTNTGELFF.

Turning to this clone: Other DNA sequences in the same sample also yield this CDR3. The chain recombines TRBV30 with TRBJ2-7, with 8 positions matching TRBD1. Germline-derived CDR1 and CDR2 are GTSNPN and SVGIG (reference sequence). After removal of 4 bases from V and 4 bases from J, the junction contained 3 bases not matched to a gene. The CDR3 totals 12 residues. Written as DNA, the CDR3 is TGTGCCTGGACAGGGGGCTCTTACGAGCAGTACTTC. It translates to CAWTGGSYEQYF.

The DNA for the CDR3 is TGCAGCGTTGTCGAGACAGGGATTAGTGAGCAGTACTTC. Protein sequence: CSVVETGISEQYF. The chain links TRBV29-1 to TRBJ2-7; 7 positions agree with TRBD1. With 4 bases clipped from V and 7 bases from J, the junction kept 10 bases outside the gene matches. CDR3 length: 13 amino acids. The germline V gene has CDR1 SQVTM and CDR2 ANQGSEA.

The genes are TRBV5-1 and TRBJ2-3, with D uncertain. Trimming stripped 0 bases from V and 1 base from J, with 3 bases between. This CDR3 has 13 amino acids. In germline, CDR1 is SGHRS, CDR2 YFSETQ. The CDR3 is CASSLGGTDTQYF. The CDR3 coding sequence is TGCGCCAGCAGCTTGGGCGGCACAGATACGCAGTATTTT.